This entry features one TCR beta chain sequence. Its antigen is currently unknown. TCRalpha and TCRbeta libraries used 5'RACE with constant-segment primers and UMIs. MiXCR, run by TCRdb on the 5' RACE reads, gives a single entry per CDR3 protein. The table includes roughly 310,000 distinct CDR3 sequences, more than 15% detected once. This specimen belongs to a study of T-cell memory formation after mild COVID-19. Across the whole study: The study found TCR clusters largely donor specific.

The V gene end was trimmed by 0 bases and the J gene end by 3 bases; junction bases not matched to a gene: 5. Germline CDR1 is DFQATT and CDR2 is SNEGSKA (reference sequence). The CDR3 consists of 16 residues. Findings and caveats of the study: The appearance of some responding clones in pre-infection memory suggested that cross-reactive memory joined.

The sequenced sample was PBMCs or a T cell subset sorted from them (not recorded which). The clonotype originates from a man younger than 30 who had mild COVID-19 (a few samples of this study predate the infection). Cell type and time point are not known. V and J are TRBV20-1 and TRBJ2-2; TRBD1 agrees at 9 bases. CDR3 sequence (DNA): TGCAGTGCTAGAGATCCGACAGGGGGTGACACCGGGGAGCTGTTTTTT. Encoded protein: CSARDPTGGDTGELFF.